The rows below give T cell receptor beta chains drawn from one sample of a study of tumor-infiltrating lymphocytes in glioblastoma multiforme. Using its own MiXCR run on the multiplex PCR reads, TCRdb lists one record per CDR3 protein. The top ten hold 29% of the sample, which has some 10,000 distinct CDR3 sequences, 66% seen once. Sequencing was done on a sample of brain tumor tissue. All receptors derive from a male donor with glioblastoma. Both conserved end residues are part of each CDR3. The order of the fields is clone size, D gene, V gene, J gene, CDR3 DNA, CDR3 protein. The D gene is left open where the match is weak. The size field is filled for only some rows; it gives once, few, many or a size class.

.,TRBD2,TRBV29-1,TRBJ2-1,TGCAGCGTTGAAGAAGTAGCGGGACTCAATGAGCAGTTCTTC,CSVEEVAGLNEQFF
medium-sized,TRBD1,TRBV29-1,TRBJ1-2,TGCAGCGTTCAGGGGGCTGGTGGCTACACCTTC,CSVQGAGGYTF
few,.,TRBV6-5,TRBJ1-1,TGTGCCAGCGGTTTACCCGAGGGGGGAGGCGCTTTCTTT,CASGLPEGGGAFF
.,.,TRBV11-2,TRBJ2-5,TGTGCCAGCAGCTCTCAACAAGAGACCCAGTACTTC,CASSSQQETQYF
medium-sized,.,TRBV12-3/TRBV12-4,TRBJ1-1,TGTGCCAGCAGTTTAGGGACATTGAACACTGAAGCTTTCTTT,CASSLGTLNTEAFF
.,TRBD2,TRBV28,TRBJ2-5,TGTGCCAGCAGGGGGCTTTCCAGCGGGACTAGCGGGAGGTTGGGAGAGACCCAGTACTTC,CASRGLSSGTSGRLGETQYF
.,TRBD2,TRBV13,TRBJ2-7,TGTGCCAGCAGTCGTCGACTAGCGAGTGACTCCTACGAGCAGTACTTC,CASSRRLASDSYEQYF
.,.,TRBV19,TRBJ2-3,TGTGCCAGTGGCTCCCAACACCACACAGATACACAGTATTTT,CASGSQHHTDTQYF
.,TRBD1,TRBV11-1,TRBJ2-3,TGTGCCAGGAGCCCCCGTTACGGGACAGAAACAGATACGCAGTATTTT,CARSPRYGTETDTQYF
.,TRBD1,TRBV20-1,TRBJ2-5,TGCAGTGCAAAGACAGGGGGCTATGAGACCCAGTACTTC,CSAKTGGYETQYF
.,TRBD2,TRBV20-1,TRBJ2-1,TGCAGTGCCCCACTAGCGGGAGTGCAAGAGCAGTTCTTC,CSAPLAGVQEQFF
once,TRBD1,TRBV4-1,TRBJ1-5,TGCGCCAGCGGGACAGCTAATCATCCCCAGCATTTT,CASGTANHPQHF
few,TRBD1,TRBV7-2,TRBJ1-1,TGTGCCAGCAGCTTAGCTTTCGGGACAGTTCGCACTGAAGCTTTCTTT,CASSLAFGTVRTEAFF
.,.,TRBV24-1,TRBJ2-2,TGTGCCACCAGTAAGGTTTGGCCTGCGAACACCGGGGAGCTGTTTTTT,CATSKVWPANTGELFF
.,TRBD1,TRBV11-1,TRBJ2-7,TGTGCTAGCAGCGGACAGGGGCTCGAGCATTACTTC,CASSGQGLEHYF
medium-sized,.,TRBV6-5,TRBJ1-1,TGTGCCAGCAGTTACTCGTTCCAGAACACTGAAGCTTTCTTT,CASSYSFQNTEAFF
.,.,TRBV6-1,TRBJ2-3,TGTGCCGGCGGGGAAGCCTTTGGCACAGATACGCAGTATTTT,CAGGEAFGTDTQYF
.,.,TRBV11-2,TRBJ1-1,TGTGCCAGCAGCTTAGATCATCCGGGGGGCGTTATGAACACTGAAGCTTTCTTT,CASSLDHPGGVMNTEAFF
.,TRBD1,TRBV20-1,TRBJ1-2,TGCAGTGCTAGAAGGGCAGGGGGCAGCTATGGCTACACCTTC,CSARRAGGSYGYTF
.,TRBD2,TRBV10-3,TRBJ2-1,TGTGCCATCAGTGATGGGACTAGCATCGAGCAGTTCTTC,CAISDGTSIEQFF
.,.,TRBV11-2,TRBJ1-2,TGCATCAGCAGCTTATACAGCGACTATGGCTACACCTTC,CISSLYSDYGYTF
.,TRBD2,TRBV4-1,TRBJ2-2,TGCGCCAACAGCCAAGATAGCGGAAGCGGGGAGCTGTTTTTC,CANSQDSGSGELFF
.,.,TRBV29-1,TRBJ1-1,TGCAGCGGCCAGATGGGCACTGAAGCTTTCTTT,CSGQMGTEAFF
medium-sized,.,TRBV6-1,TRBJ2-7,TGTGCCAGCCAGCGAAACTCCTACGAGCAGTACTTC,CASQRNSYEQYF
medium-sized,TRBD1,TRBV20-1,TRBJ2-3,TGCAGTGCTAGCGAGGACAGGGCAGCAGATACGCAGTATTTT,CSASEDRAADTQYF
.,TRBD1,TRBV20-1,TRBJ2-5,TGCAGTGCTAGAGACGGGACAGGGTGGGCTCGAGAGACCCAGTACTTC,CSARDGTGWARETQYF